Described below is a single T cell receptor beta chain sequence and its context. These data come from a study of tumor-infiltrating lymphocytes in oesophageal squamous cell carcinoma. TCRdb itself ran the PCR reads through MiXCR, one entry per CDR3 protein. The sample has about 21,000 distinct CDR3 sequences; 35% to 40% are singletons. The receptor was isolated from a male donor with esophageal squamous cell carcinoma. Sequenced sample: esophageal tumor tissue.

CDR3 in DNA: TGTGCCAGCAGTTCCCCGGGGGGCCAGAACACTGAAGCTTTCTTT. As protein: CASSSPGGQNTEAFF. V usage is TRBV25-1 and J usage is TRBJ1-1; D is perhaps TRBD1 (6 bases). The CDR3 covers 15 residues. Trimming pared 5 bases from V and 1 base from J, leaving 14 bases between. Germline loops: CDR1 MGHDK, CDR2 SYGVNS.